This T cell receptor (beta chain) appears in the sequencing data of a study of blood T cells in healthy people across ages. Study-wide points: Donors of long life had a larger count of naive CD4+ cells and greater diversity than aged donors.

The use of a sample-barcoded 5' primer and a J-beta primer mix characterized a second PCR of roughly 7 to 12 cycles. Every cDNA molecule bore a tag from a template-switch adaptor containing 12 random nucleotides. TCRdb re-called the 5' RACE reads with MiXCR, one entry per CDR3 protein. The sample holds roughly 1.7 million distinct CDR3 sequences, about 35% seen once. This CDR3 has 17 amino acids. J gave up 7 bases and V 2 bases, and 13 bases lay outside the gene matches. Germline V lookup: CDR1 DFQATT, CDR2 SNEGSKA (reference sequence). A remark on this clonotype: The antigen remains undetermined.

This TCR derives from a woman aged 25-40 years in good health. The chain uses TRBV20-1 and TRBJ1-6; 8 bases are a match to TRBD1. Material for sequencing was blood. Written as DNA, the CDR3 is TGCAGTGCTAGATCCCCCATGGACAGGGTTGGCAATTCACCCCTCCACTTT. This encodes CSARSPMDRVGNSPLHF.